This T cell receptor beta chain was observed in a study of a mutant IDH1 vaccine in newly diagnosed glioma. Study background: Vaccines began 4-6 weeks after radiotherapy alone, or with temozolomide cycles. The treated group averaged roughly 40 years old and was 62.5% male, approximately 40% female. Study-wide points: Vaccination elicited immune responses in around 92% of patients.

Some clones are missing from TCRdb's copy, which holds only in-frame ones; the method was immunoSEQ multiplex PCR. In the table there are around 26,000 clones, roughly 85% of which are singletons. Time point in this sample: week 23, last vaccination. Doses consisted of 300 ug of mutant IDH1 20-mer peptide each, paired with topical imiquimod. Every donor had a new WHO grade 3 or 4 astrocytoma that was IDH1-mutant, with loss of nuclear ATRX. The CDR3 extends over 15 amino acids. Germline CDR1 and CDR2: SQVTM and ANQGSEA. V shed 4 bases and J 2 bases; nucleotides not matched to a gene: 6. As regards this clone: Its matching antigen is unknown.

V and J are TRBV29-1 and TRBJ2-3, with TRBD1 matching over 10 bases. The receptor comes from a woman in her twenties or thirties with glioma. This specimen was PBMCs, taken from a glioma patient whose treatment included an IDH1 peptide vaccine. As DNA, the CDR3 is TGCAGCGTTGGGCCGGGACAGGGGACCACAGATACGCAGTATTTT. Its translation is CSVGPGQGTTDTQYF.